These T cell receptor beta chains were read from a single sample in a study of T cells after yellow fever vaccination. TCRdb redid the calling of the 5' RACE reads with MiXCR, one entry per CDR3 protein. The data show over 120,000 distinct CDR3 sequences, under 8% seen once. Sample: CD4+ T cells sorted from PBMCs, taken 10 days after the yellow fever booster vaccination. The source is a man aged 25 to 45 who received the YFV17D yellow fever vaccine. CDR3s include the opening cysteine and the closing phenylalanine or tryptophan. D genes are given only for firm matches. Where a row states a size, it is once, few, many or the class of an expanded clone; other rows omit it.

many,-,TRBV20-1,TRBJ1-2,TGCAGTGCTACCGGCAACTATGGCTACACCTTC,CSATGNYGYTF
few,TRBD2,TRBV19,TRBJ2-2,TGTGCCTCGATGTCGGGAGGGAGAACCGGGGAGCTGTTTTTT,CASMSGGRTGELFF
many,-,TRBV12-3/TRBV12-4,TRBJ2-3,TGTGCCAGCAGTTTTCGAGACAAAATAGATACGCAGTATTTT,CASSFRDKIDTQYF
many,-,TRBV29-1,TRBJ1-5,TGCAGCGTCCGGATGACAGGTAGCAATCAGCCCCAGCATTTT,CSVRMTGSNQPQHF
many,-,TRBV12-3/TRBV12-4,TRBJ2-1,TGTGCCAGCATTAAAACCGGGACAATAATCGCTGAGCAGTTCTTC,CASIKTGTIIAEQFF
many,-,TRBV3-1,TRBJ2-1,TGTGCCAGCAGCCTCCGGGACAACTACAATGAGCAGTTCTTC,CASSLRDNYNEQFF
many,-,TRBV4-2,TRBJ2-3,TGTGCCAGCAGCCAAGACCAGGGAGATACGCAGTATTTT,CASSQDQGDTQYF
-,-,TRBV6-5,TRBJ2-5,TGTGCCAGCAGGCGGTTTAGCGGACCCTCAGAGACCCAGTACTTC,CASRRFSGPSETQYF
many,TRBD1,TRBV20-1,TRBJ2-7,TGCAGTGCTGAGACAGACAGGGGTCCCTACGAGCAGTACTTC,CSAETDRGPYEQYF
many,TRBD2,TRBV11-2,TRBJ2-7,TGTGCCAGCAGCTTACAGTCACTGGCTAGCGGGAGTCCTTACGAGCAGTACTTC,CASSLQSLASGSPYEQYF
few,TRBD2,TRBV5-1,TRBJ2-1,TGCGCCAGCAGTGAAGCGGGAGGGACCTACAATGAGCAGTTCTTC,CASSEAGGTYNEQFF
many,TRBD2,TRBV7-9,TRBJ2-5,TGTGCCAGCAGCCCGGGACTAAGATGGGAGACCCAGTACTTC,CASSPGLRWETQYF
many,-,TRBV28,TRBJ1-1,TGTGCCAGCAGTTTACTGGGGACGGGTGAAGCTTTCTTT,CASSLLGTGEAFF
many,-,TRBV7-2,TRBJ2-2,TGTGCCAGCAGCTTATCTTCCGCGACCGGGGAGCTGTTTTTT,CASSLSSATGELFF
-,-,TRBV7-2,TRBJ1-1,TGTGCCAGCAGCTTAATTTGGGACATGAACACTGAAGCTTTCTTT,CASSLIWDMNTEAFF
many,-,TRBV12-3/TRBV12-4,TRBJ1-3,TGTGCCAGCAGCCCAACAGGGTCTGGAAACACCATATATTTT,CASSPTGSGNTIYF
-,TRBD1,TRBV7-2,TRBJ2-1,TGTGCCAGCAGCTTATTTGGGACAGATTACAATGAGCAGTTCTTC,CASSLFGTDYNEQFF
few,-,TRBV9,TRBJ2-6,TGTGCCAGCAGCCTCTGGGGGCGGGCCTCTGGGGCCAACGTCCTGACTTTC,CASSLWGRASGANVLTF
many,TRBD2,TRBV4-2,TRBJ2-3,TGTGCCAGCAGCCAAGATTTGCTAGCGGGAAATACGCAGTATTTT,CASSQDLLAGNTQYF
many,TRBD1,TRBV12-3/TRBV12-4,TRBJ1-1,TGTGCCAGCAGTTTCCAGGGGGCGGACACTGAAGCTTTCTTT,CASSFQGADTEAFF
many,-,TRBV11-2,TRBJ1-1,TGTGCCAGCAGCAATAGACAGGAGGTACCTGGGAACACTGAAGCTTTCTTT,CASSNRQEVPGNTEAFF
many,-,TRBV28,TRBJ1-2,TGTGCCACCCGCCTCGGATATGGCTACACCTTC,CATRLGYGYTF
many,-,TRBV3-1,TRBJ2-1,TGTGCCAGCAGCCGGACGCATGAGCAGTTCTTC,CASSRTHEQFF
many,-,TRBV29-1,TRBJ2-5,TGCAGCGTTGAGCAGGGCCCCCAAGAGACCCAGTACTTC,CSVEQGPQETQYF
-,-,TRBV19,TRBJ1-1,TGTGCCAGTAGTATTACGGGGGCAAAGGCTGAAGCTTTCTTT,CASSITGAKAEAFF
many,TRBD2,TRBV5-1,TRBJ2-1,TGCGCCAGCAGCTTGGGTCCAGCGGGAAGCTACAATGAGCAGTTCTTC,CASSLGPAGSYNEQFF
many,-,TRBV20-1,TRBJ1-1,TGCAGTGCCCTAGGTCAGGGGAATATGAACACTGAAGCTTTCTTT,CSALGQGNMNTEAFF
many,TRBD2,TRBV4-3,TRBJ2-1,TGCGCCAGCAGCCAAGATCCAGGACTAGCGCTCCTGTACAATGAGCAGTTCTTC,CASSQDPGLALLYNEQFF
few,-,TRBV5-1,TRBJ1-4,TGCGCCAGCAGCCCCCCAATGGGGGAGTGGAACGAAAAACTGTTTTTT,CASSPPMGEWNEKLFF
many,-,TRBV20-1,TRBJ2-3,TGCAGTGCCCCCGGGACGAACACAGATACGCAGTATTTT,CSAPGTNTDTQYF
many,-,TRBV12-3/TRBV12-4,TRBJ1-2,TGTGCCAGCAGTTTACCCCCGACGGGGGGCTACACCTTC,CASSLPPTGGYTF
few,-,TRBV27,TRBJ1-2,TGTGCCAGCAGTCCCGGCCCCCTAGTCAACTATGGCTACACCTTC,CASSPGPLVNYGYTF
-,-,TRBV20-1,TRBJ2-4,TGCAGTGCGAAAAATCCTAGCGCCAACAAAAACATTCAGTACTTC,CSAKNPSANKNIQYF
many,-,TRBV5-1,TRBJ2-3,TGCGCCAGCAGCTTGGGGGGAGTGGTAGATACGCAGTATTTT,CASSLGGVVDTQYF
many,TRBD1,TRBV25-1,TRBJ2-7,TGTGCCAGCAGCGGGACAGGTTACGAGCAGTACTTC,CASSGTGYEQYF
many,TRBD2,TRBV20-1,TRBJ2-1,TGCAGTGCCGTTAGCGGGACCCGCAATGAGCAGTTCTTC,CSAVSGTRNEQFF
few,TRBD1,TRBV29-1,TRBJ2-5,TGCAGCTTAAGTGGGTCGACAGGGAAAGAGACCCAGTACTTC,CSLSGSTGKETQYF
many,-,TRBV20-1,TRBJ1-1,TGCAGTGCTAACAGGAAGAACACTGAAGCTTTCTTT,CSANRKNTEAFF
many,-,TRBV10-3,TRBJ1-2,TGTGCCATCAGACAGGGATCTGAGGGCTACACCTTC,CAIRQGSEGYTF